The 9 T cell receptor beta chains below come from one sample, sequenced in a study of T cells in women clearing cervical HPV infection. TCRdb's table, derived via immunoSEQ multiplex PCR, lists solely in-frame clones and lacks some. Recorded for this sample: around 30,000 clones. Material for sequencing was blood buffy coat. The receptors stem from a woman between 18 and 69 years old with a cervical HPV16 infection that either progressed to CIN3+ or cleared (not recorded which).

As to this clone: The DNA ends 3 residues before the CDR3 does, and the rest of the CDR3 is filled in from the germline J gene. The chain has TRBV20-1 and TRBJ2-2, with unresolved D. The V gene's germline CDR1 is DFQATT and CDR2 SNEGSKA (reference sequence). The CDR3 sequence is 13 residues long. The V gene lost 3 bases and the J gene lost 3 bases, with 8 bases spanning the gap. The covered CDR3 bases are TGCAGTGCTAGGGAACAGTACACCGGGGAG. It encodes CSAREQYTGE. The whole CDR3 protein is CSAREQYTGELFF.

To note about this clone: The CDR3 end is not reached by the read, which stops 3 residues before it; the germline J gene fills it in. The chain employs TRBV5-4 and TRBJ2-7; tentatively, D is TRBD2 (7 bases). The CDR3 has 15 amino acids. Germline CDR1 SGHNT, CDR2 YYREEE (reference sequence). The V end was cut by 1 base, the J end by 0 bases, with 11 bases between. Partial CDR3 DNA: TGTGCCAGCAGCTTGAAGGGGGGGGCCTCCTACGAG. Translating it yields CASSLKGGASYE. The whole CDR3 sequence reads CASSLKGGASYEQYF.

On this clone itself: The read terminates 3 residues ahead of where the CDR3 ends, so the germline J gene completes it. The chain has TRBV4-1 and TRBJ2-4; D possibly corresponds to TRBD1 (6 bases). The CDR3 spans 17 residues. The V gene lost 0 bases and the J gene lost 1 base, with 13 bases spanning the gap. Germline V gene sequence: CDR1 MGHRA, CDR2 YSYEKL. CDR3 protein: CASSQDLGATAKNIQYF. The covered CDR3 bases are TGCGCCAGCAGCCAAGATTTGGGGGCTACTGCCAAAAACATT.

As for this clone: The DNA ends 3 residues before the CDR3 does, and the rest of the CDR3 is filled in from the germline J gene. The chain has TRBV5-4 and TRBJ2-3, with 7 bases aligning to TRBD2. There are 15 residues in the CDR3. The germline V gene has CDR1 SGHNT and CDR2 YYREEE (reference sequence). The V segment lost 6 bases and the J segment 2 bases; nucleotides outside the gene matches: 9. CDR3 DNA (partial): TGTGCCAGCAACTTTATGACTAGCTCCACAGATACG. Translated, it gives CASNFMTSSTDT. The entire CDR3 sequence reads CASNFMTSSTDTQYF.

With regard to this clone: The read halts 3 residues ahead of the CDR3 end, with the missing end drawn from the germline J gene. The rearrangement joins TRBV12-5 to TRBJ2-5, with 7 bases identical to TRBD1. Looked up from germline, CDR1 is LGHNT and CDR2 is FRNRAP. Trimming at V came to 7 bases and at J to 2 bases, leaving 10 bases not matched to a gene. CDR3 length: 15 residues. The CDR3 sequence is CASASGQTGQETQYF. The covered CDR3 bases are TGTGCTAGTGCCTCGGGACAGACGGGACAAGAGACC.

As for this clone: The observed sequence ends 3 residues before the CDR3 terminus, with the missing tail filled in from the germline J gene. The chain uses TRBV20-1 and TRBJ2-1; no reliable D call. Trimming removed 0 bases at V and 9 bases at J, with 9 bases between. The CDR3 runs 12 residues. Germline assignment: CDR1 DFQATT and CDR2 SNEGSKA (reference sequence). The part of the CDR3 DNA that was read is TGCAGTGCTAGAGATGGAGCAGGTGAG. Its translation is CSARDGAGE. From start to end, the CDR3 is CSARDGAGEQFF.

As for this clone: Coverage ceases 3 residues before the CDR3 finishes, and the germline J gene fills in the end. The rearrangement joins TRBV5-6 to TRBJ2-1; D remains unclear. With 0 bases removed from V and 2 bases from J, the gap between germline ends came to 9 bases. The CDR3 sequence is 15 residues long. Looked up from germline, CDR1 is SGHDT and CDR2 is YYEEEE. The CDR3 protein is CASSLGRPTYNEQFF. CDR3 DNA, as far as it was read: TGTGCCAGCAGCTTGGGCAGGCCGACCTACAATGAG.

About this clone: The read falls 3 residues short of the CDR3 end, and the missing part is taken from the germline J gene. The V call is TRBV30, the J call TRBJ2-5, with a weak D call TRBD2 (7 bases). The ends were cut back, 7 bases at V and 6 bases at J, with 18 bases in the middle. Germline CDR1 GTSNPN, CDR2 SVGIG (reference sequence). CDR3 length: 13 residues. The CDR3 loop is CASSRGGGKTQYF. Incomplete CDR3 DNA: TGTGCCTCATCAAGGGGGGGCGGGAAGACC.

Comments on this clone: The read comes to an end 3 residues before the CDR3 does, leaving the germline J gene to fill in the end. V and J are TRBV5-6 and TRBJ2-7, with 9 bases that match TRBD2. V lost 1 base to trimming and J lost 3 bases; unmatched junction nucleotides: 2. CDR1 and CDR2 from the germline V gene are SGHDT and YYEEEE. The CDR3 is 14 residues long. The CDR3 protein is CASSLIAGDYEQYF. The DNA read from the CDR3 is TGTGCCAGCAGCTTGATAGCGGGGGACTACGAG. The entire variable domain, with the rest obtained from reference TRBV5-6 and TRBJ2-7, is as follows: DAGVTQSPTHLIKTRGQQVTLRCSPKSGHDTVSWYQQALGQGPQFIFQYYEEEERQRGNFPDRFSGHQFPNYSSELNVNALLLGDSALYLCASSLIAGDYEQYFGPGTRLTVT.